The entry below describes one TCR beta chain. Its antigen remains undetermined. There are no base qualities to consult, and no much larger clone falls within one base. The Qiagen DNeasy kit was used to extract genomic DNA both from unsorted PBMCs and from the negatively selected CD4+ and CD8+ fractions. TCR beta CDR3 regions were subjected to amplification by immunoSEQ multiplex PCR with primers that anneal to V and J segments. A synthetic immune receptor repertoire was used to minimize amplification bias, and any residual bias was removed computationally once sequencing was done. On the authors' methods: Custom Python scripts were used to quantify repertoire diversity as the Shannon entropy index. Unsorted, CD4+ and CD8+ repertoires were analyzed separately, except for combined analyses in which CD4+ and CD8+ sequences were merged in silico. A clone counted as expanded when the clone's frequency after treatment rose at least 2-fold relative to C1D1, and clones undetected at baseline were given a pseudocount of 0.5. Clones with 0 or 1 copy at C1D1 were defined as singleton clones, while clones with 2 or more copies were defined as non-singleton clones. Clones expanded in unsorted samples were labelled as CD4+, CD8+ or unknown by matching protein sequences in sorted samples from the same patient. Wilcoxon tests were applied to paired samples to test diversity changes from C1D1 to C4D1. TCRdb retrieved this table from immuneACCESS and kept in-frame rearrangements only. Not all clones are present; in checked studies, unresolved V genes account for under half, and no reason is known for the remainder. That table supplies the V and J calls and clone size; D and trimming were determined from the DNA. For this sample there are fewer than 90,000 clones; approximately 91% appear just once. The ten largest clones take up roughly a fifth of the sample.

Reading from cysteine to phenylalanine, the CDR3 counts 14 amino acids. Here the CDR3 DNA is all that survives: 42 bases in frame from base 1. V ends up 4 bases short and J 6 bases short, with an unmatched junction base count of 8. As encoded in the germline V gene (reference sequence), CDR1 is MNHNY while CDR2 is SVGAGI. The sample is drawn from a study of PD-1 blockade in classical Hodgkin lymphoma (dated by TCRdb to the early 2020s). About the study as a whole: Nivolumab dosing was 3 mg/kg intravenously every 2 weeks, continuing until either disease progression or unacceptable toxicity. The study used CyTOF and TCR beta sequencing to define a peripheral blood immune signature of response to PD-1 blockade in classical Hodgkin lymphoma. Findings and caveats that apply to the study as a whole: By C4D1, a significant rise was seen in CD4+ TCR diversity but not in CD8+ TCR diversity (p=0.0027 vs p=0.16), and the rise was most apparent among complete responders (p=0.02). Lower diversity was seen in patients whose nivolumab began less than 1 year after ASCT, and these patients were left out of later analyses so that immune reconstitution would not confound the results. Newly diagnosed patients were reported to have lower baseline TCR diversity than healthy donors, and relapsed/refractory patients were reported to have lower baseline TCR diversity still. Baseline diversity similar to that of newly diagnosed patients was observed in trial patients achieving complete response, whereas significantly lower diversity was observed in partial responders and progressors. Only a single clinical trial cohort was studied, and what caused the repertoire differences, possibly disease activity or prior therapy, remained undefined.

The sample's time point, from its label and the paper: cycle 1 day 1 (C1D1), immediately before nivolumab initiation. Every trial patient had relapsed after autologous stem cell transplantation, and cohorts A, B and C differed in prior brentuximab vedotin exposure. The trial cohort included 50 to 70 patients with relapsed/refractory classical Hodgkin lymphoma, and each patient had a best overall response of complete response, partial response or progressive disease. Trial patients were treated with single-agent nivolumab in the multi-cohort phase II CheckMate 205 trial. An independent review committee assessed best overall response by applying the 2007 International Working Group response criteria. PBMCs from the trial were collected at three points: immediately before nivolumab initiation (C1D1), and during therapy at cycle 2 day 1 and cycle 4 day 1. After peripheral blood was drawn into 8 mL Vacutainer Cell Preparation Tubes, PBMCs were isolated by centrifugation and then cryopreserved.

The chain links TRBV6-6 with TRBJ1-2; TRBD1 lines up with 7 middle nucleotides. This TCR was recovered from a human donor with classical Hodgkin lymphoma. The sequences come from peripheral blood mononuclear cells (PBMCs), collected at baseline. The bases read TGTGCCAGCAGTTCCCCAGGGACAGCCGATGGCTACACCTTC. Its product reads: CASSSPGTADGYTF.